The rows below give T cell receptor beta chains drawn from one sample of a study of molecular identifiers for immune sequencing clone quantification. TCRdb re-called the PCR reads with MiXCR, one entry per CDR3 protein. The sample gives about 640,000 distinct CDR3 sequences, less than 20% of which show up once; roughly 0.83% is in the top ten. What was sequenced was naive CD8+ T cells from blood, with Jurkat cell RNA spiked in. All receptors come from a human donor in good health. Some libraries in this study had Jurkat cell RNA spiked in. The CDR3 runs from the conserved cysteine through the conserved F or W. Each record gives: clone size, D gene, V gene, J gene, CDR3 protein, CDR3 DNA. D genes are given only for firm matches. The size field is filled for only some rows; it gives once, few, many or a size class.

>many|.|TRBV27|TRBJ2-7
CASSEQVDYEQYF
TGTGCCAGCAGTGAACAGGTGGACTACGAGCAGTACTTC
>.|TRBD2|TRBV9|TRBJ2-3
CASSPWGGDGTDTQYF
TGTGCCAGCAGCCCCTGGGGGGGAGACGGCACAGATACGCAGTATTTT
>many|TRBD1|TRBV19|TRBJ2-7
CASSDGTGGYEQYF
TGTGCCAGTTCCGACGGGACAGGGGGCTACGAGCAGTACTTC
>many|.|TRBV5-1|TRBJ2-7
CASSHDGPEQYF
TGCGCCAGCAGCCACGACGGACCCGAGCAGTACTTC
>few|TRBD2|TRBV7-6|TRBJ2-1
CASSLVPGAGPYNEQFF
TGTGCCAGCAGCTTAGTTCCCGGAGCGGGACCCTACAATGAGCAGTTCTTC
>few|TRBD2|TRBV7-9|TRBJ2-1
CASSLGLAGGPSGQFF
TGTGCCAGCAGCTTAGGTCTAGCGGGAGGGCCGAGTGGGCAGTTCTTC
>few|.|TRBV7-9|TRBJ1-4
CASSLVGRGDEKLFF
TGTGCCAGCAGCTTAGTCGGCAGGGGAGACGAAAAACTGTTTTTT
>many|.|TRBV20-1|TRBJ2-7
CSASPLSYEQYF
TGCAGTGCCAGCCCACTCTCCTACGAGCAGTACTTC
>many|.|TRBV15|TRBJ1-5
CATSSGFGNQPQHF
TGTGCCACCAGCAGTGGGTTTGGTAATCAGCCCCAGCATTTT
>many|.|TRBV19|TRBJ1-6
CASSIDQDNSPLHF
TGTGCCAGTAGTATCGACCAGGATAATTCACCCCTCCACTTT
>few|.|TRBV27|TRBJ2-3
CASSPGGVSDTQYF
TGTGCCAGCAGCCCAGGGGGGGTTTCAGATACGCAGTATTTT
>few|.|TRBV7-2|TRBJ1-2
CASSLLEGSGYTF
TGTGCCAGCAGCTTATTGGAGGGTTCTGGCTACACCTTC
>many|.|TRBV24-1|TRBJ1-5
CATSDRGGQPQHF
TGTGCCACCAGTGACAGGGGTGGTCAGCCCCAGCATTTT
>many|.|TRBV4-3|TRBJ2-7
CASSQEIRASSYEQYF
TGCGCCAGCAGCCAAGAGATCAGAGCAAGCTCCTACGAGCAGTACTTC
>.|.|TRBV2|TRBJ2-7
CASATGLTGEQYF
TGTGCCAGCGCTACGGGGCTCACGGGAGAGCAGTACTTC
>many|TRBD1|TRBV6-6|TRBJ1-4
CASSPGQATNEKLFF
TGTGCCAGCAGCCCGGGACAGGCAACTAATGAAAAACTGTTTTTT
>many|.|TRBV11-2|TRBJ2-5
CASSWDTDQETQYF
TGTGCCAGCAGCTGGGACACCGACCAAGAGACCCAGTACTTC
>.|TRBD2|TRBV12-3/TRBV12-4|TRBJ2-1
CASSPTGLATDEQFF
TGTGCCAGCAGTCCGACGGGACTAGCGACGGATGAGCAGTTCTTC
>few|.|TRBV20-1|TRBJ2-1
CSARDFAVNYNEQFF
TGCAGTGCTAGAGATTTTGCCGTAAACTACAATGAGCAGTTCTTC
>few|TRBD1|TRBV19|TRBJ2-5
CASSLGQGIQETQYF
TGTGCCAGTAGTTTAGGACAGGGGATACAAGAGACCCAGTACTTC
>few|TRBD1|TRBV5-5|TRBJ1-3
CASCTTGDAGNTIYF
TGTGCCAGCTGCACGACAGGGGATGCTGGAAACACCATATATTTT
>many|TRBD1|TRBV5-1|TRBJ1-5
CASSVDRGRGNQPQHF
TGCGCCAGCAGCGTGGACAGGGGGCGGGGGAATCAGCCCCAGCATTTT
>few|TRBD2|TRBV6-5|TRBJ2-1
CASSGLAGAHRNEQFF
TGTGCCAGCAGCGGACTAGCGGGGGCCCACAGGAATGAGCAGTTCTTC
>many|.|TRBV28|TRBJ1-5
CASSGGMSNQPQHF
TGTGCCAGCAGCGGGGGGATGAGCAATCAGCCCCAGCATTTT
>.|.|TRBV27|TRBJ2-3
CASSLVGVSSTDTQYF
TGTGCCAGCAGTTTAGTTGGGGTCAGTAGCACAGATACGCAGTATTTT
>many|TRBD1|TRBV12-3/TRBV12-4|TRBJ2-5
CASSSGQALFQETQYF
TGTGCCAGCAGTTCTGGACAGGCCCTATTCCAAGAGACCCAGTACTTC
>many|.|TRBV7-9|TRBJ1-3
CASSLDYGGSVGNTIYF
TGTGCCAGCAGCTTAGATTATGGGGGATCGGTTGGAAACACCATATATTTT
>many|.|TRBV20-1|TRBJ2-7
CSAGGSYEQYF
TGCAGTGCCGGGGGCAGTTACGAGCAGTACTTC